Below are 4 T cell receptor beta chains sequenced from a single sample in a study of human T cells and chemical hapten exposure. A single record per CDR3 protein comes from TCRdb applying MiXCR to the RACE reads. There are about 380,000 distinct CDR3 sequences in the sample; approximately 5% occur only once, and 2.5% to 3% lies in the top ten. Specified time point: pre-sensitization, week 0. Treatment of the sample: therapeutic diphenylcyclopropenone sensitization with weekly scalp DPC. The source material was whole blood, sampled in connection with sensitization to the hapten diphenylcyclopropenone (DPC). These receptors were collected from a woman aged 50 to 60 with alopecia areata. Some clones in this sample may be carry-over from other donors' samples.

The CDR3 loop is CSASRGVAQPQHF. CDR3 nucleotide sequence: TGCAGTGCTAGTCGTGGGGTGGCCCAGCCCCAGCATTTT. The chain employs TRBV20-1 and TRBJ1-5, with D unclear. The V and J ends lost 3 bases and 7 bases respectively, with 13 bases between them. Germline V CDR1 and CDR2: DFQATT, SNEGSKA (reference sequence). CDR3 length equals 13 residues.

The V call is TRBV6-5, the J call TRBJ2-1, with TRBD2 matching 11 bases. With 10 bases clipped from V and 5 bases from J, the junction kept 7 bases outside the gene matches. This CDR3 has 14 amino acids. Germline V gene sequence: CDR1 MNHEY, CDR2 SVGAGI. The CDR3 reads CATGGGLADNEQFF. In DNA form, the CDR3 reads TGTGCCACTGGAGGGGGACTAGCGGACAATGAGCAGTTCTTC.

This clonotype has just a few counts. The genes are TRBV7-2 and TRBJ2-7; D gene uncertain. Trimming took off 5 bases at V and 2 bases at J, with 16 bases between the two ends. Germline CDR1 SGHTA, CDR2 FQGNSA. The CDR3 is 15 amino acids. CDR3 protein: CASSRAAGLTYEQYF. In DNA, the CDR3 is TGTGCCAGCAGCCGGGCGGCCGGGCTAACCTACGAGCAGTACTTC.

This clonotype has ten or more counts. The chain combines TRBV7-2 with TRBJ2-1; the D call may be TRBD1 or TRBD2 (5 bases each). The CDR3 is 14 residues long. Germline V gene data show CDR1 as SGHTA and CDR2 as FQGNSA. The ends were cut back, 5 bases at V and 7 bases at J, with 15 bases in the middle. CDR3 in amino acids: CASSLLFEGNEQFF. As DNA, the CDR3 is TGTGCCAGCAGCCTACTATTCGAGGGGAATGAGCAGTTCTTC.